The entry that follows covers one T cell receptor (beta chain) sequence. A single base separates this from a much larger clone, so it may be a read error. This entry is derived from a study of shared clonotypes between healthy human individuals. This CDR3 has 14 amino acids. Germline CDR1 and CDR2: SGHNT and YYREEE (reference sequence). Ten immunoSEQ deep assay plates were used by the authors to sequence unsorted PBMC DNA. Original processing notes: Filtering of immunoSEQ junctional sequences could not match full-length read filtering. The table came from immunoSEQ multiplex PCR; TCRdb's copy has only in-frame clones and leaves some out. The D gene and trimming were derived from the DNA, and the V and J assignments and clone size from that table. The sample lists roughly 500,000 clones, 79% occurring once.

This chain links TRBV5-4 with TRBJ2-5; 10 bases match TRBD2. The assigned J gene may be wrong: the sequence end matches TRBJ2-7 better. Sequenced sample: PBMCs. This receptor was obtained from a woman in her forties in good health. Some clones in this sample may be carry-over from other donors' samples. The DNA of the CDR3 is TGTGCCAGCAGCTTGACTAGCGGGGCCTACGAGCAGTACTTC. It is translated as CASSLTSGAYEQYF.